This T cell receptor beta chain was observed in a study of response to subunit inactivated influenza vaccine (dated by TCRdb to 2017 to 2018). At the level of the whole study: Deep quantitative T cell receptor repertoire profiling was used in the study to track responses to a trivalent subunit inactivated influenza vaccine. General findings and caveats noted by the study authors: The authors suggested that each seasonal influenza vaccination may recruit only a limited number of new T cells.

The label giving this sample's time point can be read as: 45 to 50 days after influenza vaccine administration. Library creation used RT-PCR. The run used an Illumina HiSeq 2500. TCRdb trimmed public reads at Q25 via fastp, called clones via MiXCR and kept in-frame beta chains. Records with the same CDR3 protein are collapsed into one entry carrying the most frequent genes and DNA. The sample table holds 500,000 or so distinct CDR3 sequences, of which approximately 11% were seen once. The top ten constitute about 12% of the sample. This clonotype was picked up many times. Its antigen is unknown. Base-call qualities are not available, and no considerably larger clone is one nucleotide away. Based on the germline V gene (reference sequence), the CDR1 and CDR2 sequences are DFQATT and SNEGSKA. The cysteine opens and the phenylalanine closes a CDR3 of 13 amino acids. The read is trimmed to its CDR3 DNA, 39 bases read in frame from base 1. The junction carries 8 bases between V and J, which are trimmed by 5 bases and 0 bases respectively.

Here the sequenced sample was PBMCs from blood, taken roughly 45 days after vaccination. The clonotype originates from a man between 50 and 59 years old who received an inactivated influenza vaccine. Donor details come from another sample of the same person, matched by shared clones. The V and J segments used are TRBV20-1 and TRBJ1-5, and perhaps TRBD1 as D gene, on 6 matching bases. The CDR3 corresponds to CSAGTNSNQPQHF. The nucleotide sequence reads as follows: TGCAGTGCTGGGACAAATAGCAATCAGCCCCAGCATTTT.